This TCR beta chain was sequenced during a study of read filtering for tumor transcriptome and immune sequencing. The wider study: The cohort had about 16 men and approximately 13 women aged roughly 47 to 80, mean roughly 66 years.

The CDR3 contains 13 residues. V dropped 2 bases and J dropped 8 bases, with 12 bases sitting between them. CDR1 is SEHNR, CDR2 FQNEAQ, per germline (reference sequence). From around 0.4 ug of RNA, a library with molecular barcoded alpha/delta and beta/gamma adaptors was made. TCRdb called the reads again in MiXCR, with one record for every CDR3 protein. The sample consists of about 58,000 distinct CDR3 sequences, 9% to 15% of them appearing once. This clonotype was seen ten or more times. Material: a population of CD138-negative cells sorted from bone marrow. This receptor was obtained from a donor over 35 with multiple myeloma. The rearrangement uses TRBV7-9 and TRBJ1-1; the D gene is possibly TRBD1 (6 bases). The CDR3 region is CASSLSQGQEAFF. The CDR3 DNA reads as TGTGCCAGCAGCTTAAGCCAAGGACAGGAAGCTTTCTTT.